A single sample is the source of the 30 T cell receptor beta chains below, sequenced in a study of T-cell memory formation after mild COVID-19. TCRdb re-called the 5' RACE reads through MiXCR, storing one row per CDR3 protein. The data hold 550,000 to 600,000 distinct CDR3 sequences, with less than 25% observed a single time. The material sequenced was PBMCs or a T cell subset sorted from them (not recorded which). Source of these receptors: an adult woman who had mild COVID-19 (a few samples of this study predate the infection). Cell type and time point are not known.

CDR3 loop: CASSFGGREKTEAFF. Here the CDR3 DNA reads TGTGCCAGCAGCTTCGGTGGCAGGGAAAAGACTGAAGCTTTCTTT. The chain recombines TRBV7-9 with TRBJ1-1; maybe TRBD1 (5 bases). Trimming removed 3 bases at V and 5 bases at J, with 16 bases between. This CDR3 is 15 amino acids long. Germline V gene data show CDR1 as SEHNR and CDR2 as FQNEAQ (reference sequence).

The chain combines TRBV7-9 with TRBJ2-7; D is possibly TRBD2 (6 bases). The germline gives CDR1 SEHNR, CDR2 FQNEAQ (reference sequence). Trimming removed 5 bases from V and 4 bases from J, with 18 bases in between. This CDR3 has 15 amino acids. CDR3 region: CASSPAGGNWYEQYF. The DNA of the CDR3 is TGTGCCAGCAGCCCAGCCGGGGGTAATTGGTACGAGCAGTACTTC.

In its sample, this clonotype was seen a few times. At one end, the junction sequence differs from germline, possibly due to a read error. The chain recombines TRBV20-1 with TRBJ1-1, with D perhaps matching TRBD1 (5 bases). CDR1 is DFQATT, CDR2 SNEGSKA, per germline (reference sequence). This CDR3 is 12 amino acids long. Written as DNA, the CDR3 is TGCAGTGCAAGAGAGGGGCTTAGTGAAGCTTTCTTT. Translating gives CSAREGLSEAFF.

This chain uses TRBV7-2 with TRBJ1-1, with TRBD1 identical over 11 bases. Germline V gives CDR1 SGHTA, CDR2 FQGNSA. J gave up 1 base and V 5 bases, and 6 bases lay outside the gene matches. The CDR3 spans 16 residues. CDR3 in amino acids: CASSHGQGAGNTEAFF. CDR3 DNA: TGTGCCAGCAGCCATGGACAGGGGGCAGGGAACACTGAAGCTTTCTTT.

This chain uses TRBV7-9 with TRBJ2-3; 9 nucleotides line up with TRBD2. The germline V gene encodes CDR1 SEHNR and CDR2 FQNEAQ (reference sequence). V lost 2 bases and J lost 4; bases outside the gene matches: 13. This CDR3 region has 18 residues. CDR3 DNA sequence: TGTGCCAGCAGCTTACCGTACCAGACTAGCGGTTTAGCAGATACGCAGTATTTT. This codes for CASSLPYQTSGLADTQYF.

This clonotype was seen a few times. V and J are TRBV5-1 and TRBJ2-5; the D gene is possibly TRBD2 (6 bases). V was trimmed by 3 bases and J by 4 bases, leaving 16 bases between them. The germline gives CDR1 SGHRS, CDR2 YFSETQ. The CDR3 contains 15 residues. The CDR3 DNA follows: TGCGCCAGCAGCTCCTCCGGGAGTTTGGCAGAGACCCAGTACTTC. The encoded protein is CASSSSGSLAETQYF.

This clonotype has only a few counts. This chain joins TRBV7-9 and TRBJ2-2, with TRBD2 as a possible D gene (7 bases). The CDR3 consists of 15 residues. CDR1 is SEHNR, CDR2 FQNEAQ, per germline (reference sequence). With 0 bases removed from V and 4 bases from J, the gap between germline ends came to 9 bases. CDR3 DNA sequence: TGTGCCAGCAGCTTAGCCGGGGGGCTCACCGGGGAGCTGTTTTTT. As protein: CASSLAGGLTGELFF.

A few counts support this clonotype. The chain is built from TRBV12-3 or TRBV12-4 and TRBJ2-1; D ambiguous. V was cut by 1 base and J by 7 bases, with 5 bases left in between. The CDR3 runs to 12 residues. The CDR3 region is CASSLGLNEQFF. DNA for the CDR3: TGTGCCAGCAGTTTAGGGCTAAATGAGCAGTTCTTC.

This clonotype was picked up many times. V is TRBV12-3 or TRBV12-4 and J is TRBJ1-5, with D unclear. V lost 6 bases and J 1 base, leaving 10 bases between the germline ends. The CDR3 contains 14 residues. In nucleotides, the CDR3 is TGTGCCAGCAGCTTTGGTGGCAGCAATCAGCCCCAGCATTTT. The encoded protein is CASSFGGSNQPQHF.

This sequence joins TRBV4-3 and TRBJ2-7; 8 bases map to TRBD1. This CDR3 spans 15 amino acids. V lost 1 base, J lost 2 bases, and 4 bases stayed unmatched. Per the germline V gene, CDR1 is LGHNA and CDR2 is YSLEER. For the CDR3, the DNA is TGCGCCAGCAGCCAAGGGACAGGGAGTCCCTACGAGCAGTACTTC. Protein product: CASSQGTGSPYEQYF.

The sample holds a few counts of this clonotype. The chain couples TRBV5-1 to TRBJ2-3, with no clear D. Germline CDR1 and CDR2: SGHRS and YFSETQ. The CDR3 is 15 amino acids. The V end lost 0 bases, the J end lost 13 bases, and 21 bases lay between the germline ends. The CDR3 loop is CASSLEEARAPQEYF. The CDR3 nucleotides are TGCGCCAGCAGCTTGGAGGAAGCGCGAGCTCCCCAGGAGTATTTT. The whole variable domain, filled in from reference TRBV5-1 and TRBJ2-3, reads KAGVTQTPRYLIKTRGQQVTLSCSPISGHRSVSWYQQTPGQGLQFLFEYFSETQRNKGNFPGRFSGRQFSNSRSEMNVSTLELGDSALYLCASSLEEARAPQEYFGPGTRLTVL.

The chain couples TRBV5-1 to TRBJ1-1, with a possible D match to TRBD1 (6 bases). The CDR3 runs to 15 residues. Germline V gives CDR1 SGHRS, CDR2 YFSETQ. V was clipped by 5 bases and J by 4 bases, with 18 bases between them. CDR3 bases: TGCGCCAGCAGAGGGGGTTCAGGAGTGAGCACTGAAGCTTTCTTT. Translation gives CASRGGSGVSTEAFF.

This clonotype has just a few counts. The chain combines TRBV27 with TRBJ2-3; D gene unclear. The V gene's germline CDR1 is MNHEY and CDR2 SMNVEV (reference sequence). Trimming removed 6 bases from V and 1 base from J, with 14 bases in between. The CDR3 sequence is 15 residues long. Here the CDR3 DNA reads TGTGCCAGCAGAACCTCTAGGGATGGCACAGATACGCAGTATTTT. Protein sequence: CASRTSRDGTDTQYF.

J is TRBJ1-2 and V is TRBV7-9; the D is unclear. This CDR3 spans 16 amino acids. In germline, CDR1 is SEHNR, CDR2 FQNEAQ (reference sequence). V dropped 1 base and J dropped 6 bases, with 18 bases sitting between them. CDR3 amino acids: CASSLEPRKVRDGYTF. The CDR3, as DNA: TGTGCCAGCAGCTTAGAACCCCGGAAAGTACGGGATGGCTACACCTTC.

In this sample, this clonotype turned up a few times. The rearrangement links TRBV11-2 to TRBJ2-7, with D possibly matching TRBD2 (5 bases). This CDR3 has 15 residues. Germline values: CDR1 SGHAT, CDR2 FQNNGV. Trimming left V 6 bases short and J 0 bases short, with 15 bases between. CDR3 DNA sequence: TGTGCCAGCAGGAGAGATTTGGCGGGCTCCTACGAGCAGTACTTC. Its protein is CASRRDLAGSYEQYF. Full variable domain (missing parts from reference TRBV11-2 and TRBJ2-7): EAGVAQSPRYKIIEKRQSVAFWCNPISGHATLYWYQQILGQGPKLLIQFQNNGVVDDSQLPKDRFSAERLKGVDSTLKIQPAKLEDSAVYLCASRRDLAGSYEQYFGPGTRLTVT.

This chain uses TRBV7-9 with TRBJ1-1; D is ambiguous. Trimming pared 5 bases from V and 6 bases from J, leaving 16 bases between. Germline CDR1 and CDR2: SEHNR and FQNEAQ (reference sequence). The CDR3 is 14 amino acids. CDR3 bases: TGTGCCAGCAGCCTGATTGTAGGACGCCCTGAAGCTTTCTTT. Translated, it gives CASSLIVGRPEAFF. Based on the CDR3 plus reference TRBV7-9 and TRBJ1-1, the full variable domain is DTGVSQNPRHKITKRGQNVTFRCDPISEHNRLYWYRQTLGQGPEFLTYFQNEAQLEKSRLLSDRFSAERPKGSFSTLEIQRTEQGDSAMYLCASSLIVGRPEAFFGQGTRLTVV.

V usage is TRBV9 and J usage is TRBJ2-1, with 11 bases fitting TRBD2. The germline V gene has CDR1 SGDLS and CDR2 YYNGEE. V trimming: 4 bases; J trimming: 8 bases; junction bases outside the gene matches: 5. The CDR3 length is 14 residues. CDR3 residues: CASSFTSGSDEQFF. Written as DNA, the CDR3 is TGTGCCAGCAGCTTCACTAGCGGGAGCGATGAGCAGTTCTTC.

The V and J genes are TRBV29-1 and TRBJ1-4, with D perhaps TRBD1 (5 bases). From germline, CDR1 is SQVTM and CDR2 ANQGSEA. The V and J ends lost 4 bases and 6 bases respectively, with 12 bases between them. The CDR3 covers 13 residues. The DNA of the CDR3 is TGCAGCGTTGGGGTGGGGACGGATGAAAAACTGTTTTTT. Protein: CSVGVGTDEKLFF.

This clonotype has only a few counts. The J gene is TRBJ2-6, the V gene TRBV3-1; D unresolved. Trimming left V 1 base short and J 4 bases short, with 11 bases between. The germline V gene encodes CDR1 LGHDT and CDR2 YNNKEL (reference sequence). The CDR3 is 16 amino acids. The CDR3 spells CASSQVSFVGANVLTF. The CDR3 bases are TGTGCCAGCAGCCAAGTTTCGTTCGTCGGGGCCAACGTCCTGACTTTC.

This clonotype came up a few times. This chain connects TRBV7-9 to TRBJ2-1; possibly TRBD1 for D (6 bases). The CDR3 is made up of 13 amino acids. The germline V gene encodes CDR1 SEHNR and CDR2 FQNEAQ (reference sequence). The ends were cut back, 8 bases at V and 10 bases at J, with 18 bases in the middle. The CDR3 loop is CASGGGAGEEQFF. CDR3 DNA: TGTGCCAGCGGTGGGGGAGCAGGGGAAGAGCAGTTCTTC.

The genes are TRBV15 and TRBJ2-7; D not certain. The CDR3 is 13 amino acids. The V gene's germline CDR1 is LNHNV and CDR2 YYDKDF (reference sequence). Trimming cost V 1 base and J 4 bases, with 8 bases left between them. CDR3 region: CATSRALDYEQYF. DNA for the CDR3: TGTGCCACCAGCAGAGCTCTAGATTACGAGCAGTACTTC.

This clonotype has more than one count but fewer than ten. The rearrangement joins TRBV5-1 to TRBJ2-3, with 8 bases fitting TRBD1. After removal of 0 bases from V and 6 bases from J, the junction contained 0 bases not matched to a gene. The CDR3 loop spans 13 amino acids. Per germline, CDR1 SGHRS and CDR2 YFSETQ. The CDR3 sequence is CASSLGTGDTQYF. The CDR3 coding sequence is TGCGCCAGCAGCTTGGGGACAGGGGATACGCAGTATTTT. Full variable domain (outside the CDR3, taken from reference TRBV5-1 and TRBJ2-3): KAGVTQTPRYLIKTRGQQVTLSCSPISGHRSVSWYQQTPGQGLQFLFEYFSETQRNKGNFPGRFSGRQFSNSRSEMNVSTLELGDSALYLCASSLGTGDTQYFGPGTRLTVL.

V gene TRBV6-2 or TRBV6-3 combines with J gene TRBJ2-1; no clear D. Germline values: CDR1 MNHEY, CDR2 SVGEGT. The V gene lost 3 bases and the J gene lost 7 bases, with 7 bases spanning the gap. This CDR3 comprises 12 residues. CDR3 amino acids: CASSYQGNEQFF. The CDR3, as DNA: TGTGCCAGCAGTTATCAAGGGAATGAGCAGTTCTTC.

This CDR3 reads CASRGQGTYGYTF. For the CDR3, the DNA is TGTGCCAGCAGGGGACAGGGAACCTATGGCTACACCTTC. The V gene is TRBV25-1, the J gene TRBJ1-2; the match to TRBD1 covers 9 bases. This CDR3 region has 13 residues. V was pared by 6 bases and J by 4 bases, with 3 bases of the junction left unmatched. Germline V gene data show CDR1 as MGHDK and CDR2 as SYGVNS.

In DNA form, the CDR3 reads TGTGCCAGCAGCGCTCAGGGTCGTTCTAGTTCACCCCTCCACTTT. It yields the protein CASSAQGRSSSPLHF. The chain combines TRBV9 with TRBJ1-6; weak D call: TRBD1 (5 bases). This CDR3 comprises 15 residues. V was pared by 3 bases and J by 9 bases, with 16 bases between. Germline loops: CDR1 SGDLS, CDR2 YYNGEE.

The CDR3 region is CASSQGTFNYEQYF. As DNA, the CDR3 is TGTGCCAGCAGCCAAGGGACGTTTAACTACGAGCAGTACTTC. This chain joins TRBV3-1 and TRBJ2-7; D is unclear. This CDR3 is 14 amino acids long. The germline gives CDR1 LGHDT, CDR2 YNNKEL (reference sequence). V was cut by 1 base and J by 3 bases, with 10 bases left in between.

The gene calls are TRBV7-9 and TRBJ2-7; D is unresolved. The germline CDR1 and CDR2 sequences are SEHNR and FQNEAQ (reference sequence). The CDR3 loop spans 12 amino acids. Trimming removed 1 base from V and 6 bases from J, with 7 bases in between. The CDR3 spells CASSLVRSEQYF. The CDR3 DNA is TGTGCCAGCAGCTTAGTGAGGTCCGAGCAGTACTTC.

The chain is built from TRBV19 and TRBJ2-7, with 7 bases aligning to TRBD1. Losses at the gene ends were 5 bases for V and 3 bases for J; bases not matched to a gene: 10. CDR1 and CDR2 (germline): LNHDA, SQIVND (reference sequence). The CDR3 is 15 residues long. As DNA, the CDR3 is TGTGCCAGTAGTCCAACGGGACAGTGGAGCTACGAGCAGTACTTC. Translated: CASSPTGQWSYEQYF. Based on the CDR3 plus reference TRBV19 and TRBJ2-7, the full variable domain is DGGITQSPKYLFRKEGQNVTLSCEQNLNHDAMYWYRQDPGQGLRLIYYSQIVNDFQKGDIAEGYSVSREKKESFPLTVTSAQKNPTAFYLCASSPTGQWSYEQYFGPGTRLTVT.

This clonotype was observed a few times. The chain combines TRBV5-1 with TRBJ1-2; 7 bases map to TRBD1. The CDR3 runs 17 residues. The germline gives CDR1 SGHRS, CDR2 YFSETQ. Trimming took 4 bases from V and 3 from J; bases not matched to a gene: 15. The CDR3 is CASSPGTVATTHYGYTF. In nucleotides, the CDR3 is TGCGCCAGCAGCCCCGGGACAGTGGCTACGACCCACTATGGCTACACCTTC.

The chain couples TRBV7-6 to TRBJ2-1; D possibly corresponds to TRBD2 (6 bases). The CDR3 runs to 13 residues. The germline CDR1 and CDR2 sequences are SGHVS and FNYEAQ. Trimming took off 6 bases at V and 8 bases at J, with 14 bases between the two ends. The CDR3 loop reads CASRRGLEDEQFF. The CDR3 coding sequence is TGTGCCAGCAGGAGGGGACTTGAGGATGAGCAGTTCTTC.